This entry describes one T cell receptor (beta chain). This entry comes from a study of blood T cells in healthy people across ages. Alongside a J-beta primer mix, a sample-barcoded 5' primer served in a second PCR lasting about 6 to 11 cycles. Using its own MiXCR run on the 5' RACE reads, TCRdb lists one record per CDR3 protein. The repertoire consists of about 1.4 million distinct CDR3 sequences, with 59% occurring once and the leading ten covering about 6.3%. Trimming pared 6 bases from V and 10 bases from J, leaving 13 bases between. The CDR3 length is 11 residues. Germline CDR1 and CDR2: DFQATT and SNEGSKA (reference sequence).

The sequence derives from a man between 18 and 35 years old in good health. The sequencing input was blood. The J gene is TRBJ2-1, the V gene TRBV20-1; D is possibly TRBD2 (5 bases). The CDR3 loop is CSASPREEQFF. As DNA, the CDR3 is TGCAGTGCCAGTCCAAGGGAGGAGCAGTTCTTC.